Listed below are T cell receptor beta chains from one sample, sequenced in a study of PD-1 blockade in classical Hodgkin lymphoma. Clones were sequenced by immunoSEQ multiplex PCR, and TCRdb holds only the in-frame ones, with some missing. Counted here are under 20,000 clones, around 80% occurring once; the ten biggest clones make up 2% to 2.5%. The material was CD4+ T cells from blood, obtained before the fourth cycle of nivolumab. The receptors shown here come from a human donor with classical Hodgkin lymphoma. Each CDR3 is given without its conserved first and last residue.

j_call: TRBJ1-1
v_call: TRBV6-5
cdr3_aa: ASSFRQGVTEAF

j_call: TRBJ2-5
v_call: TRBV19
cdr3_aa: ASSVAGVVETQY

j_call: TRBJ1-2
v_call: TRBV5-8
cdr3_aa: ASSQDTGGASYGYT

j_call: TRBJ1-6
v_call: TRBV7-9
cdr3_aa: ASSDEGVLGERPLH

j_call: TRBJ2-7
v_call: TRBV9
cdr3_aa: ASSVGVVAGEQY

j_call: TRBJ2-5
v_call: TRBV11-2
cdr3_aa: ASSFGLAGGEETQY

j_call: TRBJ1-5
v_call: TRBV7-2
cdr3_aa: ASSLVREADQPQH

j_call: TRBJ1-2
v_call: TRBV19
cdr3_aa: ASSMGRGLGYT

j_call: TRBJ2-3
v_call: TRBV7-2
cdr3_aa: ASSDSGGPQY

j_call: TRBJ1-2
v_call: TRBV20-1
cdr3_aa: SARTLRGYT

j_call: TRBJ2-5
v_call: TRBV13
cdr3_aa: ASSLRWQGQETQY

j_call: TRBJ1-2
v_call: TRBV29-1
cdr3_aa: SVEEWAAYGYT

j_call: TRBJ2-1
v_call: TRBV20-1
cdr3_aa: SADRGHEQF

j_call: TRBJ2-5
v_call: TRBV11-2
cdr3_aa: ASSHREWGDPYQETQY

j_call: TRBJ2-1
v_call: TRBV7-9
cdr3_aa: AGSEGTNEQF

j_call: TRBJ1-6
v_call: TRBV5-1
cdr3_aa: ASSPKVAGSSYNSPLH

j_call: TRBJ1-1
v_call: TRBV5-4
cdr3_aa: ASSPWGQNEAF

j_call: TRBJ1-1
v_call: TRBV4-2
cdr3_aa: ASSQEMGSTEAF

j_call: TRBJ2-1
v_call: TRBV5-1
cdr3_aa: ASSLAVLAGEWGGNEQF

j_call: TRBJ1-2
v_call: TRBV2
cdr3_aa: ASSGRAGFGYT

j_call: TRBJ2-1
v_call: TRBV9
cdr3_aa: ASSVSVLNEQF

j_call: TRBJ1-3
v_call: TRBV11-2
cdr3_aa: ASSLDRVGNTIY

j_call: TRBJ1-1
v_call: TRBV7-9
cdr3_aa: ASSEREGRTEAF

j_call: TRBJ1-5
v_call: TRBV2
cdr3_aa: ASSGFTGTADSNQPQH

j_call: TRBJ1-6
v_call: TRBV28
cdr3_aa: ASSSGPYSPLH

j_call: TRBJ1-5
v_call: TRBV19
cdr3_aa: ASSRSQGIRNQPQH

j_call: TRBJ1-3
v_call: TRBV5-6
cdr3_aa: ASSAPGPGNTIY

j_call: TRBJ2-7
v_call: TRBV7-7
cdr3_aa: ASSLATGITYEQY

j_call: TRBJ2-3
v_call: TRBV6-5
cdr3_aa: ASKPGRGHTDTQY

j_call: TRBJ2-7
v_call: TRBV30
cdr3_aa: AWFDKGAGDYEQY

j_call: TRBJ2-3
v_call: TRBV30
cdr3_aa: AWSVHKQGVTSSTDTQY

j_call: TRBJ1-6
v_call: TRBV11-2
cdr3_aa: ASSLEGQGRDNSPLH

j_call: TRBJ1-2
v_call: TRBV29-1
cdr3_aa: SSGTQGYGYT

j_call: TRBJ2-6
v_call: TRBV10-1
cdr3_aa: ASSESISAGANVLT

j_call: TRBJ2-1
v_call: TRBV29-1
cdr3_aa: SVDPSGIYNEQF

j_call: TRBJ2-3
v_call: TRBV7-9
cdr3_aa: ASSFIRGDTQY

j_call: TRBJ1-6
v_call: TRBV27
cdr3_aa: ASSLGYLRHLPGGILNSPLH

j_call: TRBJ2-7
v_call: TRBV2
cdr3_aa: AMTSGRFNEQY

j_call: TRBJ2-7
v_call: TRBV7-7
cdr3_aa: ASSPRTSGEQY

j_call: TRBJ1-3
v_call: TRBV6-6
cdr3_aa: ASSRNQASSGNTIY

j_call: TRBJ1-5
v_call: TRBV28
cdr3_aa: ASSPPPYRGRNQPQH

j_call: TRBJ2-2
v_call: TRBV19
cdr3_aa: ASSITSGMSGELF

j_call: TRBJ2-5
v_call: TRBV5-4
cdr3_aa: ASSPQHGVVETQY

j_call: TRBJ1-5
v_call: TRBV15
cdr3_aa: ATSSLTGTGDQPQH

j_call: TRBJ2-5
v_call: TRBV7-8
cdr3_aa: ASRYNPQGRETQY

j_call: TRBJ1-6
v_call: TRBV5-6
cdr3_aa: ASSLFVTESSYNSPLH

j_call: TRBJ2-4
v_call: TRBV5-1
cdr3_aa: ASSPGRIAKNIQY

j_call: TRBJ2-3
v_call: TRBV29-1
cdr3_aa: SVASGSHAQY

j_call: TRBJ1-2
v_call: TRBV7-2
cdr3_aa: ASSLEINYGYT

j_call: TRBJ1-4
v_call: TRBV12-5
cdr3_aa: ASGSRDNNEKLF

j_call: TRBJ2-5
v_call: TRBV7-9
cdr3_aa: ASSGIAGTQQETQY

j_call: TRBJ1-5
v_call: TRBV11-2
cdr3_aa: ASSRGQGSNQPQH

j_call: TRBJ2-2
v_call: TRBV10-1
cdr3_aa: ASSALAGGTGELF

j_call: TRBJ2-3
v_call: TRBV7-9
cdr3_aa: ASSFGSSAADTQY

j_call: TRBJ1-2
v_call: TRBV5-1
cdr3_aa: ASSLREANYGYT